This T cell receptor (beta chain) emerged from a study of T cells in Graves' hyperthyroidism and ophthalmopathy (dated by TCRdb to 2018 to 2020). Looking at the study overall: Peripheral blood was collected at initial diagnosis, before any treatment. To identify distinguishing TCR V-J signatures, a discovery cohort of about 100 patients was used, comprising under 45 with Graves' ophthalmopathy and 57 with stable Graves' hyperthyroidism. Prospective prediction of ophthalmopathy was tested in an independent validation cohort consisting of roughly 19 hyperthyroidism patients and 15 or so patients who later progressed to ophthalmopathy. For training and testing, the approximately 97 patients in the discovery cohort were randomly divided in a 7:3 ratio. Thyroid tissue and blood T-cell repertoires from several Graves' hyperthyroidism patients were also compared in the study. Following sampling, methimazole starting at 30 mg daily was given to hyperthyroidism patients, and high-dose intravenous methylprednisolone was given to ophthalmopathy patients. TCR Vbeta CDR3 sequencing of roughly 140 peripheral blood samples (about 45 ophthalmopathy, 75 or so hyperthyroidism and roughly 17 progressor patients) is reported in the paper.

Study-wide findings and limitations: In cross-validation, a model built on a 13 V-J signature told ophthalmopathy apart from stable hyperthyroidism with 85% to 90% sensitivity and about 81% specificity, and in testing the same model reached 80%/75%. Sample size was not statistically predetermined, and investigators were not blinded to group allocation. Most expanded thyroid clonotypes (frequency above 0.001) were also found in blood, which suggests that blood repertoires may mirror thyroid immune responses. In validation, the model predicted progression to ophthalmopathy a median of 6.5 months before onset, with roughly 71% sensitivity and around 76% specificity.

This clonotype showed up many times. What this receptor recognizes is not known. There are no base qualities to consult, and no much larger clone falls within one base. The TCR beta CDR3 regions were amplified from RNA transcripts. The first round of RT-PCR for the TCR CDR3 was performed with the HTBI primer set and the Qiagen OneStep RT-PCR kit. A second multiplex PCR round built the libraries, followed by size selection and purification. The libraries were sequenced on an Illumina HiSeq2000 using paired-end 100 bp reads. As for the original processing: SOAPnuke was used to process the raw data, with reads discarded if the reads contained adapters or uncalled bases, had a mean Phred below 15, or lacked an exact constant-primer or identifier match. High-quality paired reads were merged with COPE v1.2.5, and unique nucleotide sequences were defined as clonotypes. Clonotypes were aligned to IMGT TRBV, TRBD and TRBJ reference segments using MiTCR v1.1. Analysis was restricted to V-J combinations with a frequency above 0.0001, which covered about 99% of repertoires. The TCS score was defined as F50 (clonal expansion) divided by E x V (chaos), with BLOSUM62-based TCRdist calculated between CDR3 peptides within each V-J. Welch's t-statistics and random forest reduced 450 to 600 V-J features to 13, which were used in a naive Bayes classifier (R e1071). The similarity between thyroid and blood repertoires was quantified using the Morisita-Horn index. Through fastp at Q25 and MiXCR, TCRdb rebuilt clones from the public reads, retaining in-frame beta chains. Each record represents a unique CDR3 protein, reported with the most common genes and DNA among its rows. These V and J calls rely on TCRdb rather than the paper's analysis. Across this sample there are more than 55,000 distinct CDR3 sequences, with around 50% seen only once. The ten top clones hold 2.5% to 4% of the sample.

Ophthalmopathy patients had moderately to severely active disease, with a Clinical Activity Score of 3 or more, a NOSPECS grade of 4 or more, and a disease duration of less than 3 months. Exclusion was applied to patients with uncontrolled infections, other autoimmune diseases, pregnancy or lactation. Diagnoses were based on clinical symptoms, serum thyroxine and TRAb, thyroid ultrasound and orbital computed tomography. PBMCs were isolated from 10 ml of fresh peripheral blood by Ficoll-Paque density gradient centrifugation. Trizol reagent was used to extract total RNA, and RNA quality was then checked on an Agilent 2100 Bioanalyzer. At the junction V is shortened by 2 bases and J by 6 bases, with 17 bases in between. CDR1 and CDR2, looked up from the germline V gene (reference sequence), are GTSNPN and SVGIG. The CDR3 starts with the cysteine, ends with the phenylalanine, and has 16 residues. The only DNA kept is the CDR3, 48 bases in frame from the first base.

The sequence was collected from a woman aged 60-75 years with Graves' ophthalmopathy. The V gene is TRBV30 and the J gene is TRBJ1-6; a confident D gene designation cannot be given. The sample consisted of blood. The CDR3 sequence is CAWSNMGSRANSPLHF. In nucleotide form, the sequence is TGTGCCTGGAGTAACATGGGGTCGCGGGCTAATTCACCCCTCCACTTT. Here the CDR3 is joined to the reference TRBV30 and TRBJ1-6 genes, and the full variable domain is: SQTIHQWPATLVQPVGSPLSLECTVEGTSNPNLYWYRQAAGRGLQLLFYSVGIGQISSEVPQNLSASRPQDRQFILSSKKLLLSDSGFYLCAWSNMGSRANSPLHFGNGTRLTVT.